This TCR beta chain originates from a study of shared clonotypes between healthy human individuals. Naive CD8 isolation took CD45RO-negative cells positively selected for CCR7 and excluded terminally differentiated effector memory CD45RA+ cells. Assay execution took place at the deep level. Sequencing used immunoSEQ multiplex PCR; TCRdb keeps in-frame clones, though not all of them. This sample has roughly 650,000 clones, with 95% to 97% found just once. This CDR3 has 16 residues. CDR1 SGHRS and CDR2 YFSETQ come from the germline V gene. After removal of 2 bases from V and 2 bases from J, the junction contained 10 bases not matched to a gene.

The rearrangement uses TRBV5-1 and TRBJ2-7, with TRBD2 identical over 7 bases. The sequence was obtained from a woman aged 25 to 39 in good health. Sample: naive CD8+ T cells sorted from blood. The DNA of the CDR3 is TGCGCCAGCAGCTTTGGGGGGAGGGAGTCAGCCTACGAGCAGTACTTC. It codes for CASSFGGRESAYEQYF. Looking up the rest from reference TRBV5-1 and TRBJ2-7 gives the full variable domain: KAGVTQTPRYLIKTRGQQVTLSCSPISGHRSVSWYQQTPGQGLQFLFEYFSETQRNKGNFPGRFSGRQFSNSRSEMNVSTLELGDSALYLCASSFGGRESAYEQYFGPGTRLTVT.